This T cell receptor (beta chain) comes out of a study of blood T cell repertoires in COVID-19. Study at large: COVID-19 samples, acute and convalescent, were from the United States, Italy and Spain. Sample material is recorded as cDNA or gDNA derived from T cells, B-cell-depleted T cells, or PBMCs.

Trimming took 3 bases from V and 1 from J; bases not matched to a gene: 4. Germline V gene lookup returns CDR1 MGHRA and CDR2 YSYEKL. There are 16 residues in the CDR3. The count of this clone is one. Original analysis: Amplified reference gene primers provided the basis for estimating nucleated cell counts. Sequencing used immunoSEQ multiplex PCR; TCRdb keeps in-frame clones, though not all of them. The DNA gave D and trimming, while V, J and clone size come from that table. The sample gives more than 50,000 clones, approximately 88% of which show up once; roughly 4% is in the top ten. The V call is TRBV4-1, the J call TRBJ2-3; 10 bases fit TRBD2. The sequenced sample consisted of peripheral blood. The receptor was isolated from a human donor in a cohort sampled during active COVID-19. CDR3 residues: CASSHPGTSGTDTQYF. The CDR3 DNA sequence: TGCGCCAGCAGCCATCCCGGGACTAGCGGCACAGATACGCAGTATTTT.